The clone carrying this T cell receptor beta chain was seen a handful of times. Sequencing used immunoSEQ multiplex PCR; TCRdb keeps in-frame clones, though not all of them. The sample has about 3,500 clones, around 86% seen once. The data were obtained in a study of T cell changes during pregnancy in multiple sclerosis. The V gene's germline CDR1 is GTSNPN and CDR2 SVGIG (reference sequence). V shed 4 bases and J shed 7 bases, with 11 bases lying between them. The CDR3 sequence is 12 residues long. The V call is TRBV30, the J call TRBJ1-3; unclear D gene. The starting material was CD8+ T cells from peripheral blood mononuclear cells, obtained in the first trimester of pregnancy. This TCR was recovered from a female donor in good health, enrolled as a control in a pregnancy study. Here the CDR3 reads CAWTYRSNTIYF. The CDR3, as DNA: TGTGCCTGGACGTACCGGTCGAACACCATATATTTT.